This TCR beta chain was recorded in a study of blood T cells in healthy people across ages. This clonotype was observed once. V was clipped by 1 base and J by 2 bases, with 21 bases between them. Germline CDR1 is DFQATT and CDR2 is SNEGSKA (reference sequence). This CDR3 has 18 amino acids. Through a sample-barcoded 5' primer and a J-beta primer mix, a second PCR was run for 7 to 11 cycles. MiXCR was run by TCRdb on the 5' RACE reads, yielding one entry per CDR3 protein. The sample includes 700,000 or so distinct CDR3 sequences, around 38% of them seen just once. The sequence was collected from a man older than 75 in good health. Sequencing was performed on blood. The chain couples TRBV20-1 to TRBJ1-5, with unresolved D. Written as DNA, the CDR3 is TGCAGTGCTAGAGGCCCCATTAACCAAAGGGATGGCAATCAGCCCCAGCATTTT. This encodes CSARGPINQRDGNQPQHF.